The clone carrying this T cell receptor beta chain was seen more than once but under ten times. The TCRbeta library incorporated unique molecular identifiers. From the PCR reads, TCRdb called clonotypes with MiXCR, one entry per CDR3 protein. The table shows just over 350,000 distinct CDR3 sequences, with roughly 13% occurring only once. This CDR3 is built from 14 residues. Germline-derived CDR1 and CDR2 are SGHRS and YFSETQ. V lost 0 bases and J lost 4, with 8 bases in between. The record originates from a study of T-cell reconstitution after alpha-beta-depleted transplantation in children. The sequencing used PBMCs, collected from the stem cell graft. The rearrangement links TRBV5-1 to TRBJ1-5; no clear D gene. The sequence was obtained from a human donor who donated a stem cell graft to a child with Fanconi anemia. CDR3 DNA: TGCGCCAGCAGCTTGGACAGCACAAATCAGCCCCAGCATTTT. Amino acids: CASSLDSTNQPQHF. The whole variable domain, filled in from reference TRBV5-1 and TRBJ1-5, reads KAGVTQTPRYLIKTRGQQVTLSCSPISGHRSVSWYQQTPGQGLQFLFEYFSETQRNKGNFPGRFSGRQFSNSRSEMNVSTLELGDSALYLCASSLDSTNQPQHFGDGTRLSIL.